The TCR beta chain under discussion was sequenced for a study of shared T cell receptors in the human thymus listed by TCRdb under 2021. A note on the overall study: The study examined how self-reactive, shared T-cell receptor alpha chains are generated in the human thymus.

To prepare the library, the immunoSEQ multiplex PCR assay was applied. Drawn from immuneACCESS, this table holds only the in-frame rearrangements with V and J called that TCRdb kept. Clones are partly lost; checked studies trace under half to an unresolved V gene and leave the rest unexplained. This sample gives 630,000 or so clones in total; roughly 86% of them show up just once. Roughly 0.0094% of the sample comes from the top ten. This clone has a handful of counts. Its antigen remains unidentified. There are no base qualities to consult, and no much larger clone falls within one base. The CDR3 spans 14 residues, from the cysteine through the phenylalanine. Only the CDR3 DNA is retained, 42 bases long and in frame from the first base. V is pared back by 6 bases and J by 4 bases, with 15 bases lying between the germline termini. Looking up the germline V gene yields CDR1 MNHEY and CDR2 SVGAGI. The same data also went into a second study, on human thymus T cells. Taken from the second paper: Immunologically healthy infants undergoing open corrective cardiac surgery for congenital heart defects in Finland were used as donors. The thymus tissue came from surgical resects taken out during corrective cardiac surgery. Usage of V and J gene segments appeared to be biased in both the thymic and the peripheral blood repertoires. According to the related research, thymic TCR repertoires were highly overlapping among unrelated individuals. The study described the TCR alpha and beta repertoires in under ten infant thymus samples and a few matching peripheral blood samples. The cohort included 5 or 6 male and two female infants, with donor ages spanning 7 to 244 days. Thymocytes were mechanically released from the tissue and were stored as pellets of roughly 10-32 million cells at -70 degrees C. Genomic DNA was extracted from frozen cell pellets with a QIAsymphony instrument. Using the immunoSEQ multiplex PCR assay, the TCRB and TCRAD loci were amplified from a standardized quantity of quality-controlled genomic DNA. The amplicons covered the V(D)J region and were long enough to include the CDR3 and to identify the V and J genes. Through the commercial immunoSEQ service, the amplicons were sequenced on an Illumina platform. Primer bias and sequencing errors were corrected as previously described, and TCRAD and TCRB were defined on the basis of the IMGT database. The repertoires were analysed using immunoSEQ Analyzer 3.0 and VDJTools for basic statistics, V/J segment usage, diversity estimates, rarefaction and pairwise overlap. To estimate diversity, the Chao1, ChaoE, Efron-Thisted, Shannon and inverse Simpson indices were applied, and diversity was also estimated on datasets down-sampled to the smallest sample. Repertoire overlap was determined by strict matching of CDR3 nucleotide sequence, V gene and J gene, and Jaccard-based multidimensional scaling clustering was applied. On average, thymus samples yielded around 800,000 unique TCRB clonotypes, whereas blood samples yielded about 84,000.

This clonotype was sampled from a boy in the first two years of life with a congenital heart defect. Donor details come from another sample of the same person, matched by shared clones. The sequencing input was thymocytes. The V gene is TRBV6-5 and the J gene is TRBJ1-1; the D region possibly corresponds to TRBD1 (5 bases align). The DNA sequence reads TGTGCCAGCAGCCACCGGGGGGGATCCACTGAAGCTTTCTTT. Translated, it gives CASSHRGGSTEAFF.